In this sample, the clone carrying this T cell receptor (beta chain) turned up many times. CDR1 LNHDA and CDR2 SQIVND come from the germline V gene (reference sequence). The length of the CDR3 is 14 residues. Deletions cut 6 bases from V and 2 bases from J, with 11 bases between. The sample originates from a study of blood T cell repertoires in COVID-19. In the original processing: Amplification of reference gene primers provided the estimated nucleated cell counts. Method: immunoSEQ multiplex PCR; TCRdb's copy keeps in-frame clones and lacks some. The DNA was the basis for D and trimming; V, J and clone size are from that table. Seen here are approximately 350,000 clones, 65% to 85% observed once, and the top ten hold 2.5% to 3%.

The sample taken for sequencing was peripheral blood. This chain links TRBV19 with TRBJ1-5; no firm D call. This sequence originates from a man under 40 with active or convalescent COVID-19. The CDR3 DNA is TGTGCCAGTAGGGAGGTTTTTGGCAATCAGCCCCAGCATTTT. This gives the protein CASREVFGNQPQHF.